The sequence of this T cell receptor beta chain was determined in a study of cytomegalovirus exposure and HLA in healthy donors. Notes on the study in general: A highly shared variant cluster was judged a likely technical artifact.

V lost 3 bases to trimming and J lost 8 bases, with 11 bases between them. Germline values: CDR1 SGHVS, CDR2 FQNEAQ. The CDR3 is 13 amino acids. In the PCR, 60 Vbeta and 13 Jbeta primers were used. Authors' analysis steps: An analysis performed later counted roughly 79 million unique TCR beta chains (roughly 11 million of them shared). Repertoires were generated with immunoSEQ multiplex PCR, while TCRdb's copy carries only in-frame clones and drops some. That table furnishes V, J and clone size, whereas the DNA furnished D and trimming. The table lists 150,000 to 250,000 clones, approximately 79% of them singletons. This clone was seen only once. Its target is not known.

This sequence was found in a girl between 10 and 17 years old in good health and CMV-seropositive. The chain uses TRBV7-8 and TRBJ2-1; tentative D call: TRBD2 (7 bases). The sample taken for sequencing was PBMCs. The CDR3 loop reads CASSFGGPHEQFF. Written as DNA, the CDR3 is TGTGCCAGCAGCTTCGGGGGGCCCCATGAGCAGTTCTTC. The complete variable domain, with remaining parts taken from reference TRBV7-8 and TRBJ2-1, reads GAGVSQSPRYKVAKRGQDVALRCDPISGHVSLFWYQQALGQGPEFLTYFQNEAQLDKSGLPSDRFFAERPEGSVSTLKIQRTQQEDSAVYLCASSFGGPHEQFFGPGTRLTVL.